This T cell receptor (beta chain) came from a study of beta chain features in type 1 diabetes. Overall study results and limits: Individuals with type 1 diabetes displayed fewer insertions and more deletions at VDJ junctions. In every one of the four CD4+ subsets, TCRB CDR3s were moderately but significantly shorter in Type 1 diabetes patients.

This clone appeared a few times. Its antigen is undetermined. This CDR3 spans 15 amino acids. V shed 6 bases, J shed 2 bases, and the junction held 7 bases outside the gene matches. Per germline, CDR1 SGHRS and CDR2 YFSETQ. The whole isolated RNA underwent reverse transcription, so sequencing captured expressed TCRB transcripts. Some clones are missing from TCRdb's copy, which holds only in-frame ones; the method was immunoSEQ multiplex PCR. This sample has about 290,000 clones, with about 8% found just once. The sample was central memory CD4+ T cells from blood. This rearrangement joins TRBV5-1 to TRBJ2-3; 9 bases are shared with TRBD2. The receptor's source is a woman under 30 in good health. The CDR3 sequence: CASMGLAGITDTQYF. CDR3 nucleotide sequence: TGCGCCAGCATGGGGCTAGCGGGGATCACAGATACGCAGTATTTT.